A single sample is the source of the 32 T cell receptor beta chains below, sequenced in a study of T-cell reconstitution after alpha-beta-depleted transplantation in children. For TCRbeta, the library was prepared with unique molecular identifiers. TCRdb reprocessed the PCR reads with MiXCR, giving one entry per CDR3 protein. This table has some 830,000 distinct CDR3 sequences, 16% appearing once. This sample comprised PBMCs, mostly from graft donor cells, obtained 360 days after TCRalphabeta/CD19-depleted stem cell transplant. All receptors derive from a male patient between 5 and 17 years old who had a stem cell transplant for acute lymphoblastic leukemia, so the T cells may come from the graft donor.

The chain links TRBV11-2 to TRBJ1-1; 7 positions agree with TRBD1. Germline CDR1 and CDR2: SGHAT and FQNNGV. V lost 5 bases and J lost 4; bases outside the gene matches: 13. The CDR3 consists of 16 residues. This chain's CDR3 is CASSPRSNRGSTEAFF. The DNA of the CDR3 is TGTGCCAGCAGCCCTAGATCTAACAGGGGAAGCACTGAAGCTTTCTTT.

In this sample, this clonotype turned up a few times. The chain has TRBV10-3 and TRBJ2-5; D call uncertain. V lost 0 bases, J lost 1 base, and 6 bases lay in between. The CDR3 sequence is 14 residues long. Germline loops: CDR1 ENHRY, CDR2 SYGVKD. Here the CDR3 DNA reads TGTGCCATCAGTGAGTCGGCGATCCAAGAGACCCAGTACTTC. Translating gives CAISESAIQETQYF.

The chain combines TRBV12-2 with TRBJ2-7; no DNA check was done on the table's D call, TRBD1. TRBV12-2 is marked as a pseudogene. This CDR3 contains 14 residues. CDR3 in DNA: TGTGCAAGTCGCTCCCGGGACGTAACCTACGAGCAGTACTTC. Its protein is CASRSRDVTYEQYF.

This clonotype was seen more than once but under ten times. The chain uses TRBV12-5 and TRBJ2-1; 7 positions agree with TRBD1. The CDR3 runs to 12 residues. Germline CDR1 is LGHNT and CDR2 is FRNRAP. Trimming took 1 base from V and 14 from J; bases not matched to a gene: 5. The CDR3 nucleotides are TGTGCTAGTGGTTTGGGGACAGGTGGTGAGTTCTTC. As protein: CASGLGTGGEFF.

The table lists this clonotype with many counts. The gene calls are TRBV12-3 or TRBV12-4 and TRBJ2-1; TRBD2 aligns across 10 bases. V dropped 6 bases and J dropped 3; count of bases not matched to a gene: 5. CDR3 length: 15 residues. The chain's CDR3 is CASSFLAGVYNEQFF. For the CDR3, the DNA is TGTGCCAGCAGCTTTCTAGCGGGAGTCTACAATGAGCAGTTCTTC.

There are a few counts of this clonotype. The chain carries TRBV3-1 and TRBJ2-5, with 12 bases aligning to TRBD2. The CDR3 consists of 17 residues. Unmatched junction bases numbered 7, after V lost 0 bases and J lost 5 bases. Germline values: CDR1 LGHDT, CDR2 YNNKEL (reference sequence). The CDR3, as DNA: TGTGCCAGCAGCCAAGATTCTAGCGGGAGGGCCAGGGAGACCCAGTACTTC. It encodes CASSQDSSGRARETQYF.

This clonotype was seen more than once but under ten times. The V call is TRBV5-1, the J call TRBJ1-3; D unclear. There are 11 residues in the CDR3. V gave up 3 bases and J gave up 6 bases, with 4 bases separating them. Germline CDR1 SGHRS, CDR2 YFSETQ. The CDR3 DNA sequence: TGCGCCAGCAGCTCGCTAAACACCATATATTTT. This encodes CASSSLNTIYF.

This clonotype was seen ten or more times. A junction end diverges from the germline sequence, so it may reflect a read error. V gene TRBV5-1 combines with J gene TRBJ2-3; the D is unclear. Per germline, CDR1 SGHRS and CDR2 YFSETQ. This CDR3 region has 12 residues. This CDR3 reads CASSLSTDTQYF. In DNA form, the CDR3 reads TGTGCCAGCAGCTTAAGCACAGATACGCAGTATTTT.

This clonotype has a handful of counts. The rearrangement uses TRBV2 and TRBJ2-1; 7 nucleotides align to TRBD2. Losses at the gene ends were 6 bases for V and 6 bases for J; bases not matched to a gene: 14. Germline loops: CDR1 SNHLY, CDR2 FYNNEI. The length of the CDR3 is 16 residues. CDR3 sequence (DNA): TGTGCCAGCAGCCTTGGAGGCGGGAGACGGGGCAATGAGCAGTTCTTC. Its protein product is CASSLGGGRRGNEQFF.

This clonotype has a count of ten or more. The gene calls are TRBV7-9 and TRBJ2-7, with D perhaps matching TRBD1 (6 bases). Germline lookup yields CDR1 SEHNR and CDR2 FQNEAQ (reference sequence). V shed 5 bases and J shed 0 bases, with 11 bases lying between them. There are 14 residues in the CDR3. CDR3 nucleotide sequence: TGTGCCAGCAGCGAACAGGGAAGCTCCTACGAGCAGTACTTC. It specifies CASSEQGSSYEQYF.

This chain's CDR3 is CASIPYPGQSKETQYF. CDR3 sequence (DNA): TGTGCCAGCATCCCATATCCGGGACAGAGTAAGGAGACCCAGTACTTC. This sequence joins TRBV7-8 and TRBJ2-5; 7 bases align to TRBD1. J gave up 5 bases and V 7 bases, and 16 bases lay outside the gene matches. Germline CDR1 and CDR2: SGHVS and FQNEAQ. This CDR3 comprises 16 residues.

This clonotype has a handful of counts. The chain employs TRBV6-1 and TRBJ2-2; TRBD1 matches at 9 bases. V lost 5 bases to trimming and J lost 7 bases; unmatched junction nucleotides: 8. Germline CDR1 is MNHNS and CDR2 is SASEGT. The CDR3 runs to 15 residues. The CDR3 region is CASSIRTGANGELFF. Written as DNA, the CDR3 is TGTGCCAGCAGTATAAGGACAGGGGCAAACGGGGAGCTGTTTTTT.

The chain couples TRBV6-1 to TRBJ2-7; 8 bases agree with TRBD1. Germline lookup yields CDR1 MNHNS and CDR2 SASEGT. J lost 6 bases, V lost 4 bases, and 11 bases had no gene match. There are 15 residues in the CDR3. CDR3 DNA sequence: TGTGCCAGCAGTGGATCGACAGGGGTCTATTTCGAGCAGTACTTC. Translated, it gives CASSGSTGVYFEQYF.

This clonotype was recorded a few times. J is TRBJ1-5 and V is TRBV20-1; D is uncertain. CDR3 size: 15 residues. Germline-derived CDR1 and CDR2 are DFQATT and SNEGSKA (reference sequence). V was pared by 0 bases and J by 4 bases, with 13 bases between. CDR3 sequence reads: CSARDHSRTNQPQHF. The CDR3 DNA sequence: TGCAGTGCTAGAGATCATAGCCGCACGAATCAGCCCCAGCATTTT.

This clonotype was seen only a few times. This rearrangement joins TRBV28 to TRBJ2-7, with TRBD2 identical over 8 bases. Per the germline V gene, CDR1 is MDHEN and CDR2 is SYDVKM. The length of the CDR3 is 20 residues. V lost 1 base, J lost 0 bases, and 17 bases stayed unmatched. The CDR3 spells CASSLLSSGSILTFSYEQYF. The CDR3 DNA reads TGTGCCAGCAGTTTATTATCCAGCGGGAGCATCCTTACTTTCTCCTACGAGCAGTACTTC.

This clonotype was counted between two and nine times. V and J are TRBV14 and TRBJ2-3; D possibly corresponds to TRBD1 (5 bases). The CDR3 has 12 amino acids. Trimming shortened V by 1 base and J by 9 bases, and 8 bases separated the two germline ends. Germline V gives CDR1 SGHDN, CDR2 FVKESK. CDR3 residues: CASSQVRQTQYF. The CDR3 nucleotides read TGTGCCAGCAGCCAAGTCCGACAGACGCAGTATTTT.

This clonotype occurred a few times. The rearrangement joins TRBV6-1 to TRBJ2-7; D unclear. With 7 bases removed from V and 2 bases from J, the gap between germline ends came to 15 bases. This CDR3 contains 14 residues. Germline lookup yields CDR1 MNHNS and CDR2 SASEGT. For the CDR3, the DNA is TGTGCCAGCACCTCGGGTCGTGGGGCCTACGAGCAGTACTTC. As protein: CASTSGRGAYEQYF.

The V and J genes are TRBV27 and TRBJ2-7, with a tentative D call TRBD1 (5 bases). This CDR3 has 15 amino acids. CDR1 is MNHEY, CDR2 SMNVEV, per germline (reference sequence). V lost 6 bases and J lost 5, with 20 bases in between. This CDR3 is CASRETEVGQNEQYF. As DNA, the CDR3 is TGTGCCAGCAGAGAGACAGAAGTTGGGCAGAACGAGCAGTACTTC.

The chain employs TRBV10-3 and TRBJ2-1, with D possibly matching TRBD1 (5 bases). The CDR3 extends over 13 amino acids. Trimming shortened V by 2 bases and J by 6 bases, and 8 bases separated the two germline ends. Per germline, CDR1 ENHRY and CDR2 SYGVKD. The chain's CDR3 is CAISERGPNEQFF. DNA of the CDR3: TGTGCCATCAGTGAGAGGGGTCCCAATGAGCAGTTCTTC.

The rearrangement uses TRBV7-6 and TRBJ2-5, with 8 bases matching TRBD1. CDR3 length equals 14 residues. Trimming took 5 bases from V and 4 from J; bases not matched to a gene: 6. Per germline, CDR1 SGHVS and CDR2 FNYEAQ. The CDR3 region is CASSTWDRRETQYF. The CDR3 bases are TGTGCCAGCAGCACGTGGGACAGGCGAGAGACCCAGTACTTC.

This clonotype showed up many times. The V call is TRBV15, the J call TRBJ2-2; possible D gene TRBD1, 6 bases. Germline assignment: CDR1 LNHNV and CDR2 YYDKDF (reference sequence). The CDR3 length is 13 residues. Trimming removed 6 bases from V and 1 base from J, with 6 bases in between. The CDR3: CATRDRNTGELFF. The CDR3 DNA is TGTGCCACCAGGGACAGGAACACCGGGGAGCTGTTTTTT.

This clonotype turned up a few times. V is TRBV23-1 and J is TRBJ2-7; maybe TRBD2 (6 bases). TRBV23-1 is flagged as an ORF with uncertain function. With 4 bases removed from V and 2 bases from J, the gap between germline ends came to 15 bases. The CDR3 covers 15 residues. CDR3 protein: CASSPGGRLTYEQYF. The CDR3 coding sequence is TGCGCCAGCAGTCCCGGGGGACGCCTGACCTACGAGCAGTACTTC.

This rearrangement joins TRBV24-1 to TRBJ2-5; maybe TRBD2 (7 bases). The CDR3 loop spans 15 amino acids. Trimming took off 5 bases at V and 1 base at J, with 13 bases between the two ends. The germline CDR1 and CDR2 sequences are KGHDR and SFDVKD. In DNA form, the CDR3 reads TGTGCCACCAGTGGGGGGGGGGCAACCCAAGAGACCCAGTACTTC. This gives the protein CATSGGGATQETQYF.

This clonotype has a count of ten or more. The genes are TRBV5-1 and TRBJ2-2; D gene unclear. Germline CDR1 is SGHRS and CDR2 is YFSETQ. This CDR3 comprises 15 residues. Trimming shortened V by 0 bases and J by 6 bases, and 12 bases separated the two germline ends. The chain's CDR3 is CASSLAYSLAGELFF. CDR3 nucleotide sequence: TGCGCCAGCAGCTTGGCCTACAGCCTCGCCGGGGAGCTGTTTTTT.

The V and J genes are TRBV27 and TRBJ1-6; maybe TRBD1 (6 bases). The CDR3 loop spans 14 amino acids. Trimming stripped 4 bases from V and 6 bases from J, with 10 bases between. Germline V gene data show CDR1 as MNHEY and CDR2 as SMNVEV (reference sequence). The CDR3 sequence: CASSSSDSNSPLHF. The CDR3 bases are TGTGCCAGCAGTTCCTCGGACAGTAATTCACCCCTCCACTTT.

The chain employs TRBV12-3 or TRBV12-4 and TRBJ2-7, with 11 bases that match TRBD1. CDR3 length: 14 amino acids. V trimming: 7 bases; J trimming: 7 bases; junction bases outside the gene matches: 9. CDR3 loop: CASNKGQGAGEQYF. The CDR3 DNA sequence: TGTGCCAGCAATAAAGGACAGGGGGCGGGGGAGCAGTACTTC.

This clonotype appeared a few times. The chain carries TRBV5-1 and TRBJ2-7; TRBD2 aligns across 9 bases. With V trimmed by 2 bases and J by 0 bases, 6 bases remained unmatched. Germline V gene lookup returns CDR1 SGHRS and CDR2 YFSETQ. This CDR3 spans 16 amino acids. This chain's CDR3 is CASSFSGSLSSYEQYF. In nucleotides, the CDR3 is TGCGCCAGCAGCTTTAGCGGGAGCCTGTCCTCCTACGAGCAGTACTTC.

V gene TRBV6-5 combines with J gene TRBJ1-2; perhaps TRBD1 as D (5 bases). CDR1 and CDR2 (germline): MNHEY, SVGAGI. Trimming took off 3 bases at V and 4 bases at J, with 24 bases between the two ends. This CDR3 is 18 amino acids long. The CDR3, as DNA: TGTGCCAGCAGTTATCCCCCCACCGTGGGGTTTGGGGCCTATGGCTACACCTTC. Translating gives CASSYPPTVGFGAYGYTF.

This clonotype was detected a few times. The genes are TRBV5-6 and TRBJ2-2; 8 bases line up with TRBD2. This CDR3 contains 18 residues. Germline lookup yields CDR1 SGHDT and CDR2 YYEEEE. After removal of 0 bases from V and 3 bases from J, the junction contained 10 bases not matched to a gene. CDR3 sequence (DNA): TGTGCCAGCAGCTTGGGCCCCGGGGGGGGGACCGACACCGGGGAGCTGTTTTTT. It yields the protein CASSLGPGGGTDTGELFF.

This clonotype was found a few times. The rearrangement joins TRBV20-1 to TRBJ2-2; a weak D match, TRBD1 (7 bases). The germline CDR1 and CDR2 sequences are DFQATT and SNEGSKA (reference sequence). Trimming removed 6 bases at V and 2 bases at J, with 13 bases between. CDR3 length equals 14 residues. The CDR3 nucleotides read TGCAGTGCCGTTCAGGGGGGCAACACCGGGGAGCTGTTTTTT. Amino acids: CSAVQGGNTGELFF.

This clonotype turned up a few times. The chain is built from TRBV24-1 and TRBJ2-1, with TRBD2 identical over 10 bases. The CDR3 is 17 amino acids. The germline gives CDR1 KGHDR, CDR2 SFDVKD. The junction had 9 bases not matched to a gene; V was cut back by 5 bases and J by 3 bases. The CDR3 DNA is TGTGCCACCAGTGGGTTCCCAACTAGCGGGGACTACAATGAGCAGTTCTTC. It codes for CATSGFPTSGDYNEQFF.

The rearrangement joins TRBV9 to TRBJ2-1; D remains unclear. The ends were cut back, 0 bases at V and 7 bases at J, with 11 bases in the middle. The V gene's germline CDR1 is SGDLS and CDR2 YYNGEE. CDR3 length: 14 residues. The CDR3 sequence is CASSVDEVDNEQFF. The DNA of the CDR3 is TGTGCCAGCAGCGTAGATGAGGTAGATAATGAGCAGTTCTTC.